This T cell receptor (beta chain) was sequenced in a study of blood T cell repertoires in COVID-19. How the authors handled the data: Amplified reference gene primers provided the basis for estimating nucleated cell counts. TCRdb keeps only in-frame clones here, not all; method: immunoSEQ multiplex PCR. D and trimming come from the DNA, and the V and J calls and clone size come from that table. Among approximately 260,000 clones listed, over 75% were seen once. CDR3 length: 14 amino acids. CDR1 and CDR2 from the germline V gene are SGHNT and YYREEE (reference sequence). Trimming left V 3 bases short and J 3 bases short, with 10 bases between.

The gene calls are TRBV5-4 and TRBJ1-5; D gene ambiguous. The sequence derives from a woman aged 70-85 years with acute or convalescent COVID-19. Input material: peripheral blood. The CDR3 protein is CASSSGINNQPQHF. As DNA, the CDR3 is TGTGCCAGCAGCTCCGGTATTAACAATCAGCCCCAGCATTTT.